These T cell receptor beta chains were read from a single sample in a study of shared clonotypes between healthy human individuals. Using immunoSEQ multiplex PCR, the repertoire was profiled, and TCRdb retains in-frame clones only, with some absent. The table has fewer than 600,000 clones, just over 75% seen once; the top ten hold 12%. The sample comprised PBMCs. These receptors were taken from a woman aged 40 to 49 in good health. Some clones in this sample may be carry-over from other donors' samples. The CDR3 runs from the conserved cysteine through the conserved F or W. The D gene is left open where the match is weak. Where a row states a size, it is once, few, many or the class of an expanded clone; other rows omit it.

clone size	J gene	V gene	D gene	CDR3 protein	CDR3 DNA
NA	TRBJ2-1	TRBV7-2	NA	CASSSEQGGYNEQFF	TGTGCCAGCAGCTCTGAGCAGGGAGGCTACAATGAGCAGTTCTTC
NA	TRBJ2-3	TRBV18	TRBD2	CASSPRAREGLGDTQYF	TGTGCCAGCTCACCAAGAGCACGGGAGGGCCTTGGAGATACGCAGTATTTT
NA	TRBJ2-7	TRBV4-2	NA	CASSQDPRVEQYF	TGTGCCAGCAGCCAAGATCCCAGGGTCGAGCAGTACTTC
NA	TRBJ1-5	TRBV27	NA	CASSLEASNQPQHF	TGTGCCAGCAGTTTAGAGGCTAGCAATCAGCCCCAGCATTTT
NA	TRBJ1-5	TRBV18	NA	CASSPVPGSEPQHF	TGTGCCAGCTCACCCGTGCCAGGGTCGGAGCCCCAGCATTTT
NA	TRBJ2-2	TRBV28	NA	CASSRPGNTGELFF	TGTGCCAGCTCCCGCCCGGGGAACACCGGGGAGCTGTTTTTT
NA	TRBJ1-1	TRBV18	TRBD1	CASSPPRGQGNTEAFF	TGTGCCAGCTCACCACCGCGGGGACAGGGGAACACTGAAGCTTTCTTT
NA	TRBJ1-5	TRBV6-6	NA	CASSYLKGNQPQHF	TGTGCCAGCAGTTACCTCAAGGGCAATCAGCCCCAGCATTTT
NA	TRBJ1-2	TRBV9	NA	CASSQETGTYGGYTF	TGTGCCAGCAGCCAGGAGACAGGCACCTATGGGGGCTACACCTTC
NA	TRBJ2-1	TRBV19	NA	CASSDRGGGSYNEQFF	TGTGCCAGTTCAGACAGGGGAGGGGGGTCCTACAATGAGCAGTTCTTC
few	TRBJ2-2	TRBV27	NA	CASSLPGLTGELFF	TGTGCCAGCAGTCTCCCGGGACTCACCGGGGAGCTGTTTTTT
few	TRBJ2-7	TRBV19	NA	CASSSQGLSYEQYF	TGTGCCAGTAGTAGCCAGGGACTCTCCTACGAGCAGTACTTC
NA	TRBJ2-7	TRBV7-9	NA	CASSRTVRYEQYF	TGTGCCAGCAGCCGAACAGTCCGCTACGAGCAGTACTTC
NA	TRBJ2-3	TRBV11-2	TRBD2	CASSLKGGSWALQYF	TGTGCCAGCAGCTTAAAGGGCGGGAGCTGGGCCTTGCAGTATTTT
NA	TRBJ2-1	TRBV7-9	NA	CASSPGLSNEQFF	TGTGCCAGCAGCCCGGGACTTTCGAATGAGCAGTTCTTC
once	TRBJ2-7	TRBV7-9	TRBD2	CASSLRGGSFGEQYF	TGTGCCAGCAGCCTCCGTGGCGGGAGCTTTGGGGAGCAGTACTTC
NA	TRBJ2-4	TRBV28	NA	CTDRMNFEYF	TGTACCGACAGGATGAATTTCGAGTACTTC
NA	TRBJ2-5	TRBV2	NA	CASSDSLTQETQYF	TGTGCCAGCAGTGATTCTTTGACGCAAGAGACCCAGTACTTC
NA	TRBJ2-1	TRBV6-1	TRBD1	CASSGRQGSDEQFF	TGTGCCAGCAGTGGAAGACAGGGTAGTGATGAGCAGTTCTTC
NA	TRBJ2-5	TRBV9	TRBD2	CASSVATSGSGQETQYF	TGTGCCAGCAGCGTAGCTACTAGCGGGAGCGGGCAAGAGACCCAGTACTTC
NA	TRBJ1-2	TRBV4-3	TRBD1	CASSQARDRAGGYTF	TGCGCCAGCAGCCAGGCCAGGGACAGGGCAGGCGGCTACACCTTC
NA	TRBJ2-3	TRBV2	TRBD2	CASSGRTSGVDTQYF	TGTGCCAGCAGTGGCAGGACTAGCGGTGTCGATACGCAGTATTTT
NA	TRBJ2-3	TRBV7-2	TRBD1	CASSPLTGGSDTQYF	TGTGCCAGCAGCCCTTTGACAGGGGGCTCAGATACGCAGTATTTT
NA	TRBJ2-1	TRBV2	TRBD2	CASSDLTSGDNEQFF	TGTGCCAGCAGTGATCTGACTAGCGGAGACAATGAGCAGTTCTTC